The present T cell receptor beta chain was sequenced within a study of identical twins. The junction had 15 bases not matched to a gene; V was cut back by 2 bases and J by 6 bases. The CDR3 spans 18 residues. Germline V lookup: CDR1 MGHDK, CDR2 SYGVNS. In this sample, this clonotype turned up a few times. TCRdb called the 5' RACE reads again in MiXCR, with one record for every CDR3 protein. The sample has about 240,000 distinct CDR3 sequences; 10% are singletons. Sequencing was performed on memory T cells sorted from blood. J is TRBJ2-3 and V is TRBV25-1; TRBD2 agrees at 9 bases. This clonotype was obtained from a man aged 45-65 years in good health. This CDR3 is CASSEKRGVAGALDTQYF. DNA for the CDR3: TGTGCCAGCAGTGAAAAGAGAGGAGTAGCGGGGGCCCTCGATACGCAGTATTTT.